Presented here are 17 T cell receptor beta chains from one specimen sequenced in a study of shared clonotypes between healthy human individuals. Generated by immunoSEQ multiplex PCR, the TCRdb table keeps only in-frame clones and is missing some. The table has roughly 2 million clones, roughly 95% seen once. Sequenced input: naive CD4+ T cells sorted from blood. Subset defined: CD45RA+ positively selected. These receptor sequences come from a man between 18 and 29 years old in good health.

About this clone itself: The sample holds other DNA sequences that translate to the same CDR3. The rearrangement uses TRBV7-2 and TRBJ1-2, with 7 bases fitting TRBD1. Germline lookup yields CDR1 SGHTA and CDR2 FQGNSA. The V segment lost 0 bases and the J segment 5 bases; nucleotides outside the gene matches: 3. The CDR3 has 14 amino acids. The CDR3 spells CASSLAPGGYGYTF. CDR3 bases: TGTGCCAGCAGCTTAGCACCAGGGGGGTATGGCTACACCTTC.

The chain recombines TRBV19 with TRBJ2-3, with TRBD1 matching 7 bases. Germline-derived CDR1 and CDR2 are LNHDA and SQIVND (reference sequence). The CDR3 totals 14 residues. With 4 bases clipped from V and 2 bases from J, the junction kept 3 bases outside the gene matches. Here the CDR3 DNA reads TGTGCCAGTAGTAAACAGGGGACCACAGATACGCAGTATTTT. Residues: CASSKQGTTDTQYF. Filled out from reference TRBV19 and TRBJ2-3, the complete variable domain reads DGGITQSPKYLFRKEGQNVTLSCEQNLNHDAMYWYRQDPGQGLRLIYYSQIVNDFQKGDIAEGYSVSREKKESFPLTVTSAQKNPTAFYLCASSKQGTTDTQYFGPGTRLTVL.

This clone was detected once. The chain recombines TRBV4-3 with TRBJ2-2, with 7 positions matching TRBD2. The germline gives CDR1 LGHNA, CDR2 YSLEER. The CDR3 contains 17 residues. V shed 2 bases and J 5 bases; nucleotides not matched to a gene: 11. The chain's CDR3 is CASSQPGLNLATGELFF. The CDR3 nucleotides read TGCGCCAGCAGCCAACCGGGACTAAACCTCGCGACCGGGGAGCTGTTTTTT.

The chain is built from TRBV21-1 and TRBJ2-5; TRBD1, the table's D call, lacks a check against the DNA. TRBV21-1 is recorded as a pseudogene. This CDR3 spans 15 amino acids. DNA for the CDR3: TGTGCCAGCAGCAAAGCGGAGACAGAGCAAGAGACCCAGTACTTC. Translated: CASSKAETEQETQYF.

The CDR3 bases are TGTGCCAGCAGTTTAGGTTCAGGGTCAGGAAACACCATATATTTT. Amino acids: CASSLGSGSGNTIYF. The gene calls are TRBV28 and TRBJ1-3, with a weak D call TRBD1 (5 bases). Germline V lookup: CDR1 MDHEN, CDR2 SYDVKM. The CDR3 is made up of 15 amino acids. V lost 2 bases and J 4 bases, leaving 12 bases between the germline ends.

The gene calls are TRBV19 and TRBJ2-1; 8 bases line up with TRBD2. V lost 10 bases to trimming and J lost 4 bases; unmatched junction nucleotides: 12. In germline, CDR1 is LNHDA, CDR2 SQIVND (reference sequence). The CDR3 loop spans 15 amino acids. The CDR3, as DNA: TGTGCCATCGGGGGCCAAGCGGGGGTTTACAATGAGCAGTTCTTC. Its protein is CAIGGQAGVYNEQFF.

The chain has TRBV4-3 and TRBJ2-5, with D perhaps TRBD1 (5 bases). CDR1 LGHNA and CDR2 YSLEER come from the germline V gene. V was cut by 3 bases and J by 2 bases, with 13 bases left in between. The CDR3 loop spans 15 amino acids. CDR3 region: CASSQARGTQETQYF. Here the CDR3 DNA reads TGCGCCAGCAGCCAGGCAAGGGGCACTCAAGAGACCCAGTACTTC.

The rearrangement joins TRBV11-3 to TRBJ2-7, with TRBD1 matching over 10 bases. CDR1 SGHNT and CDR2 YENEEA come from the germline V gene. The trim removed 5 bases at V and 0 bases at J, leaving 10 bases unmatched. The CDR3 extends over 17 amino acids. The CDR3 reads CASSLSTGGSISYEQYF. In nucleotides, the CDR3 is TGTGCCAGCAGCCTTTCGACAGGGGGCTCAATCTCCTACGAGCAGTACTTC. The complete variable domain, with remaining parts taken from reference TRBV11-3 and TRBJ2-7, reads EAGVVQSPRYKIIEKKQPVAFWCNPISGHNTLYWYLQNLGQGPELLIRYENEEAVDDSQLPKDRFSAERLKGVDSTLKIQPAELGDSAVYLCASSLSTGGSISYEQYFGPGTRLTVT.

The chain combines TRBV7-9 with TRBJ1-6; tentative D call: TRBD1 (5 bases). The CDR3 has 14 residues. Germline CDR1 reads SEHNR; CDR2 reads FQNEAQ (reference sequence). Deletions cut 1 base from V and 10 bases from J, with 11 bases between. The CDR3 coding sequence is TGTGCCAGCAGCTTAGAAGTTGAGGGGTCACCCCTCCACTTT. It translates to CASSLEVEGSPLHF.

This chain links TRBV27 with TRBJ1-5; 7 bases fit TRBD1. V dropped 5 bases and J dropped 2; count of bases not matched to a gene: 9. Germline lookup yields CDR1 MNHEY and CDR2 SMNVEV (reference sequence). The CDR3 contains 16 residues. The DNA of the CDR3 is TGTGCCAGCAGTGGCGACCCAACAGGGGGCAATCAGCCCCAGCATTTT. Translating it yields CASSGDPTGGNQPQHF.

A note on this clone: This sample includes further DNA sequences coding for the same CDR3. The chain recombines TRBV6-1 with TRBJ2-2, with 8 bases that match TRBD1. Looked up from germline, CDR1 is MNHNS and CDR2 is SASEGT. The CDR3 extends over 14 amino acids. V gave up 6 bases and J gave up 2 bases; unmatched junction bases: 2. The CDR3 DNA sequence: TGTGCCAGCAGAGGACAGGGTAACACCGGGGAGCTGTTTTTT. Translated, it gives CASRGQGNTGELFF.

J is TRBJ2-3 and V is TRBV2; 11 nucleotides agree with TRBD2. Germline assignment: CDR1 SNHLY and CDR2 FYNNEI. The V and J ends lost 8 bases and 5 bases, in that order; junction bases with no gene match: 6. The length of the CDR3 is 14 residues. CDR3 sequence reads: CASVAGGPVDTQYF. CDR3 coding DNA: TGTGCCAGCGTAGCGGGAGGGCCGGTAGATACGCAGTATTTT. The full variable domain, rest sourced from reference TRBV2 and TRBJ2-3, is EPEVTQTPSHQVTQMGQEVILRCVPISNHLYFYWYRQILGQKVEFLVSFYNNEISEKSEIFDDQFSVERPDGSNFTLKIRSTKLEDSAMYFCASVAGGPVDTQYFGPGTRLTVL.

This rearrangement joins TRBV6-4 to TRBJ2-3; the match to TRBD2 covers 7 bases. This CDR3 is 16 amino acids long. Trimming removed 3 bases from V and 1 base from J; junction bases left unmatched: 7. Looked up from germline, CDR1 is MRHNA and CDR2 is SNTAGT. The CDR3 spells CASSDSPSGRTDTQYF. Here the CDR3 DNA reads TGTGCCAGCAGTGATAGCCCTAGCGGACGCACAGATACGCAGTATTTT.

The gene calls are TRBV11-2 and TRBJ2-1; 8 bases fit TRBD2. The V and J ends lost 1 base and 4 bases, in that order; junction bases with no gene match: 3. The V gene's germline CDR1 is SGHAT and CDR2 FQNNGV. The CDR3 is made up of 15 amino acids. The DNA of the CDR3 is TGTGCCAGCAGCTTAGCGGGACTAGATTACAATGAGCAGTTCTTC. Protein product: CASSLAGLDYNEQFF.

The rearrangement uses TRBV16 and TRBJ1-4; possible D gene TRBD1, 5 bases. Trimming pared 2 bases from V and 8 bases from J, leaving 6 bases between. Germline V CDR1 and CDR2: KGHSY, FQNENV. There are 12 residues in the CDR3. The CDR3 DNA reads as TGTGCCAGCAGCCAAGAGGGGGAAAAACTGTTTTTT. Protein sequence: CASSQEGEKLFF.

The chain uses TRBV6-1 and TRBJ2-4; TRBD1 might be the D (5 bases). This CDR3 is 15 amino acids long. Germline values: CDR1 MNHNS, CDR2 SASEGT. Trimming stripped 4 bases from V and 0 bases from J, with 10 bases between. CDR3 protein: CASSGGAVAKNIQYF. CDR3 nucleotide sequence: TGTGCCAGCAGTGGTGGGGCAGTAGCCAAAAACATTCAGTACTTC.

The chain couples TRBV5-1 to TRBJ1-1; D gene unclear. Deletions cut 4 bases from V and 4 bases from J, with 17 bases between. CDR1 SGHRS and CDR2 YFSETQ come from the germline V gene. This CDR3 comprises 15 residues. For the CDR3, the DNA is TGCGCCAGCAGCCTCGTGCCCGGGGTGAGCACTGAAGCTTTCTTT. This gives the protein CASSLVPGVSTEAFF.